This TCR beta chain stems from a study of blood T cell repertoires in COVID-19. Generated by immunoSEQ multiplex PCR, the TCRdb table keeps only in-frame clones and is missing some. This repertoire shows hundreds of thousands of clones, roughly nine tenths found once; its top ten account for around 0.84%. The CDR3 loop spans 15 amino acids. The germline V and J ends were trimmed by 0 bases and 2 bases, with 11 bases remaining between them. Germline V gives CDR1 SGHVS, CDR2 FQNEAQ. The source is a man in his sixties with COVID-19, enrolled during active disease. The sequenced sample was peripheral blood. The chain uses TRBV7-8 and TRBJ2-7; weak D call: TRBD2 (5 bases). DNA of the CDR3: TGTGCCAGCAGCTTAGCCGGGGAAGGACCCTACGAGCAGTACTTC. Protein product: CASSLAGEGPYEQYF.